The next 18 T cell receptor beta chains were all read from a single sample in a study of radiation and T cells in renal cell carcinoma. The time point is: blood 4 weeks post-SBRT, at nephrectomy. Regarding treatment: 15 Gy SBRT to primary tumor, nephrectomy 4 weeks later. Clones were read by immunoSEQ multiplex PCR, and TCRdb kept only the in-frame ones, dropping some. The sample has about 86,000 clones, around 81% seen once. Material: blood, obtained from a patient whose treatment included radiotherapy and nephrectomy. The receptors come from a man aged 50 or older with renal cell carcinoma.

This clone has just a few counts. This chain links TRBV28 with TRBJ1-5; D might be TRBD1 (5 bases). CDR1 is MDHEN, CDR2 SYDVKM, per germline. The CDR3 is made up of 15 amino acids. Trimming removed 5 bases at V and 3 bases at J, with 14 bases between. CDR3 nucleotides: TGTGCCAGCAGTCCAACCGGGACCCTCAATCAGCCCCAGCATTTT. It specifies CASSPTGTLNQPQHF.

J is TRBJ2-5 and V is TRBV9; the D gene could be TRBD1 or TRBD2 (6 bases each). Germline assignment: CDR1 SGDLS and CDR2 YYNGEE. This CDR3 comprises 15 residues. Trimming took off 1 base at V and 5 bases at J, with 15 bases between the two ends. The chain's CDR3 is CASSVSTGAGETQYF. DNA of the CDR3: TGTGCCAGCAGCGTATCTACGGGGGCCGGCGAGACCCAGTACTTC.

The chain carries TRBV27 and TRBJ2-1; possible D gene TRBD2, 6 bases. The CDR3 spans 15 residues. V lost 6 bases to trimming and J lost 5 bases, with 17 bases between them. Germline V gene sequence: CDR1 MNHEY, CDR2 SMNVEV (reference sequence). This CDR3 reads CASSPMGGAHNEQFF. Written as DNA, the CDR3 is TGTGCCAGCAGCCCCATGGGGGGAGCTCACAATGAGCAGTTCTTC.

This chain links TRBV7-2 with TRBJ2-1; TRBD1 aligns across 9 bases. CDR3 length: 15 residues. Germline V gene sequence: CDR1 SGHTA, CDR2 FQGNSA. J gave up 8 bases and V 6 bases, and 11 bases lay outside the gene matches. The CDR3 is CASSYISTGGDEQFF. In DNA, the CDR3 is TGTGCCAGCAGTTATATCTCTACAGGGGGCGATGAGCAGTTCTTC.

The rearrangement joins TRBV6-6 to TRBJ1-2; TRBD1 matches 8 bases. Germline V CDR1 and CDR2: MNHNY, SVGAGI (reference sequence). CDR3 length: 13 amino acids. V trimming: 5 bases; J trimming: 4 bases; junction bases outside the gene matches: 3. The DNA for the CDR3 is TGTGCCAGCAGTAACGACAGGGGCTATGGCTACACCTTC. Protein sequence: CASSNDRGYGYTF.

The chain recombines TRBV11-2 with TRBJ2-7; 7 bases map to TRBD2. J was trimmed by 3 bases and V by 1 base; bases with no gene match: 3. Germline V gene data show CDR1 as SGHAT and CDR2 as FQNNGV. The CDR3 sequence is 14 residues long. CDR3 DNA sequence: TGTGCCAGCAGCTTAGCGGGGGACTACTACGAGCAGTACTTC. This encodes CASSLAGDYYEQYF.

The chain recombines TRBV11-3 with TRBJ2-7, with 9 positions matching TRBD1. This CDR3 contains 16 residues. Trimming removed 5 bases from V and 3 bases from J; junction bases left unmatched: 11. Germline CDR1 SGHNT, CDR2 YENEEA. CDR3 sequence reads: CASSLGAGTGNYEQYF. The CDR3 nucleotides read TGTGCCAGCAGCCTCGGGGCCGGGACAGGGAACTACGAGCAGTACTTC.

The chain has TRBV7-6 and TRBJ2-1, with 9 bases identical to TRBD2. Trimming took 4 bases from V and 7 from J; bases not matched to a gene: 8. The CDR3 contains 15 residues. The germline gives CDR1 SGHVS, CDR2 FNYEAQ. The DNA for the CDR3 is TGTGCCAGCAGCTCCCCCCGCGGGGGGGCTAATGAGCAGTTCTTC. Its protein is CASSSPRGGANEQFF.

This chain joins TRBV29-1 and TRBJ1-5; 9 nucleotides align to TRBD1. This CDR3 is built from 12 residues. J was trimmed by 6 bases and V by 7 bases; bases with no gene match: 4. Germline CDR1 and CDR2: SQVTM and ANQGSEA. This CDR3 reads CSAGTGSQPQHF. For the CDR3, the DNA is TGCAGCGCCGGGACAGGGAGTCAGCCCCAGCATTTT. The variable domain in full, with the rest retrieved from reference TRBV29-1 and TRBJ1-5, is SAVISQKPSRDICQRGTSLTIQCQVDSQVTMMFWYRQQPGQSLTLIATANQGSEATYESGFVIDKFPISRPNLTFSTLTVSNMSPEDSSIYLCSAGTGSQPQHFGDGTRLSIL.

J is TRBJ2-5 and V is TRBV18; D remains unclear. Germline assignment: CDR1 KGHSH and CDR2 LQKENI. This CDR3 contains 15 residues. V dropped 3 bases and J dropped 0 bases, with 11 bases sitting between them. CDR3: CASSPAKGHQETQYF. DNA for the CDR3: TGTGCCAGCTCACCGGCCAAAGGCCACCAAGAGACCCAGTACTTC.

V is TRBV30 and J is TRBJ2-7; 10 bases match TRBD1. Germline trimming cut 3 bases from V and 7 bases from J; bases unmatched to any gene: 9. The germline gives CDR1 GTSNPN, CDR2 SVGIG (reference sequence). The CDR3 spans 14 residues. As DNA, the CDR3 is TGTGCCTGGAGGGGACAGGGGCGCCCGAAAGAGCAGTACTTC. This gives the protein CAWRGQGRPKEQYF.

This clone was seen more than once but under ten times. The J gene is TRBJ2-1, the V gene TRBV19; D gene unclear. Deletions cut 7 bases from V and 4 bases from J, with 5 bases between. Per the germline V gene, CDR1 is LNHDA and CDR2 is SQIVND (reference sequence). This CDR3 region has 11 residues. CDR3 region: CASMGYNEQFF. The CDR3 coding sequence is TGTGCCAGTATGGGTTACAATGAGCAGTTCTTC.

V and J are TRBV19 and TRBJ1-2; D remains ambiguous. The CDR3 sequence is 14 residues long. Trimming took 9 bases from V and 4 from J, leaving 18 bases between them. Per germline, CDR1 LNHDA and CDR2 SQIVND (reference sequence). The CDR3 region has the DNA TGTGCCAGCAACCCCCAGTCCACAACCTATGGCTACACCTTC. As protein: CASNPQSTTYGYTF.

This clone was picked up one time. The chain recombines TRBV7-8 with TRBJ1-1; TRBD1 might be the D (5 bases). Looked up from germline, CDR1 is SGHVS and CDR2 is FQNEAQ. The CDR3 is made up of 15 amino acids. V was shortened by 0 bases and J by 1 base, with 9 bases between the two germline ends. The chain's CDR3 is CASSLAGDANTEAFF. The DNA for the CDR3 is TGTGCCAGCAGCTTAGCAGGGGACGCGAACACTGAAGCTTTCTTT.

The V call is TRBV6-5, the J call TRBJ2-7; 8 bases agree with TRBD1. Trimming took 5 bases from V and 6 from J; bases not matched to a gene: 9. Per the germline V gene, CDR1 is MNHEY and CDR2 is SVGAGI. The CDR3 spans 14 residues. This chain's CDR3 is CASSRTGTNSEQYF. The CDR3 DNA follows: TGTGCCAGCAGTCGGACAGGGACAAACTCCGAGCAGTACTTC.

The chain has TRBV18 and TRBJ2-3, with 7 positions matching TRBD2. The CDR3 extends over 15 amino acids. The V gene end was trimmed by 1 base and the J gene end by 3 bases; junction bases not matched to a gene: 4. Germline CDR1 is KGHSH and CDR2 is LQKENI. The CDR3 region is CASSPRGGSTDTQYF. Written as DNA, the CDR3 is TGTGCCAGCTCACCACGGGGCGGGAGTACAGATACGCAGTATTTT.

The chain recombines TRBV27 with TRBJ2-1; weak D call: TRBD2 (6 bases). The germline gives CDR1 MNHEY, CDR2 SMNVEV (reference sequence). The CDR3 contains 13 residues. V shed 6 bases and J shed 3 bases, with 9 bases lying between them. The CDR3: CASREGHYNEQFF. CDR3 in DNA: TGTGCCAGCAGGGAGGGGCACTACAATGAGCAGTTCTTC.

This clone has a single count. J is TRBJ2-3 and V is TRBV18; possibly TRBD2 for D (6 bases). The CDR3 has 14 residues. CDR1 is KGHSH and CDR2 is LQKENI in the germline V gene. Deletions cut 7 bases from V and 3 bases from J, with 14 bases between. CDR3 nucleotides: TGTGCCAGCTTCCGGTCCGCGGGGACAGATACGCAGTATTTT. As protein: CASFRSAGTDTQYF. The whole variable domain, filled in from reference TRBV18 and TRBJ2-3, reads NAGVMQNPRHLVRRRGQEARLRCSPMKGHSHVYWYRQLPEEGLKFMVYLQKENIIDESGMPKERFSAEFPKEGPSILRIQQVVRGDSAAYFCASFRSAGTDTQYFGPGTRLTVL.